A single sample is the source of the 22 T cell receptor beta chains below, sequenced in a study of cytomegalovirus exposure and HLA in healthy donors. The PCR ran on 60 Vbeta and 13 Jbeta primers. Sequencing was performed with immunoSEQ multiplex PCR; in TCRdb, only in-frame clones are kept and a portion is missing. The data show about 110,000 clones, roughly three quarters seen once. Sequenced input: PBMCs. The receptor source for this set is a woman between 50 and 59 years old in good health and CMV-seropositive.

This chain links TRBV6-5 with TRBJ1-2, with 7 bases that match TRBD1. The germline gives CDR1 MNHEY, CDR2 SVGAGI. The length of the CDR3 is 15 residues. J gave up 6 bases and V 0 bases, and 7 bases lay outside the gene matches. In DNA, the CDR3 is TGTGCCAGCAGTTACTCGAAAGGGGGCGTCCATGGCTACACCTTC. This gives the protein CASSYSKGGVHGYTF.

The chain links TRBV5-1 to TRBJ2-5; 7 positions match TRBD2. Germline V gives CDR1 SGHRS, CDR2 YFSETQ. This CDR3 comprises 16 residues. The V segment lost 0 bases and the J segment 1 base; nucleotides outside the gene matches: 6. The CDR3 sequence: CASSLASGTPQETQYF. CDR3 DNA: TGCGCCAGCAGCTTGGCTAGCGGAACTCCCCAAGAGACCCAGTACTTC.

The rearrangement links TRBV29-1 to TRBJ2-7; a possible D gene is TRBD1 (6 bases). The CDR3 spans 12 residues. Germline V CDR1 and CDR2: SQVTM, ANQGSEA. Between the trimmed V and J ends, which lost 1 base and 2 bases, there was a span of 6 bases. The CDR3 DNA sequence: TGCAGCGTTGAAGGGGACACCTACGAGCAGTACTTC. Residues: CSVEGDTYEQYF.

V is TRBV25-1 and J is TRBJ2-1; 10 nucleotides match TRBD1. J gave up 7 bases and V 8 bases, and 8 bases lay outside the gene matches. The V gene's germline CDR1 is MGHDK and CDR2 SYGVNS. This CDR3 spans 14 amino acids. Written as DNA, the CDR3 is TGTGCCAGCCTACATCCGGGACAGGGGAATGAGCAGTTCTTC. Amino acids: CASLHPGQGNEQFF.

This chain links TRBV23-1 with TRBJ2-7; D is uncertain. TRBV23-1 counts as an open reading frame of uncertain function. V was shortened by 8 bases and J by 1 base, with 15 bases between the two germline ends. CDR3 length equals 14 residues. CDR3 in amino acids: CASGVSAPSYEQYF. The CDR3 nucleotides read TGCGCCAGCGGAGTCTCGGCTCCTTCCTACGAGCAGTACTTC.

The rearrangement uses TRBV7-2 and TRBJ2-3; D possibly corresponds to TRBD1 (6 bases). Germline V gene data show CDR1 as SGHTA and CDR2 as FQGNSA. The CDR3 is made up of 15 amino acids. Trimming removed 2 bases at V and 5 bases at J, with 14 bases between. The CDR3 reads CASSLSNRVGDTQYF. Here the CDR3 DNA reads TGTGCCAGCAGCTTATCCAACAGGGTTGGAGATACGCAGTATTTT.

The chain recombines TRBV6-1 with TRBJ2-1; D possibly corresponds to TRBD2 (5 bases). CDR3 length equals 14 residues. Germline V gives CDR1 MNHNS, CDR2 SASEGT. The V gene lost 6 bases and the J gene lost 7 bases, with 16 bases spanning the gap. As DNA, the CDR3 is TGTGCCAGCAGAGGCGCAGCGGAGGCAAATGAGCAGTTCTTC. It encodes CASRGAAEANEQFF.

This chain joins TRBV29-1 and TRBJ2-7; 8 bases are a match to TRBD2. Germline-derived CDR1 and CDR2 are SQVTM and ANQGSEA. V trimming: 2 bases; J trimming: 3 bases; junction bases outside the gene matches: 6. The CDR3 covers 14 residues. Here the CDR3 DNA reads TGCAGCGTTGAAATTCGGGGGGGAAGCTACGAGCAGTACTTC. This encodes CSVEIRGGSYEQYF.

V usage is TRBV5-5 and J usage is TRBJ1-6; TRBD1 matches 8 bases. V was clipped by 1 base and J by 8 bases; unmatched bases: 8. CDR1 is SGHKS, CDR2 YYEKEE, per germline (reference sequence). This CDR3 region has 16 residues. The CDR3 nucleotides read TGTGCCAGCAGCTTGTATGACAGGGGAATGCATTCACCCCTCCACTTT. Encoded protein: CASSLYDRGMHSPLHF.

The chain joins TRBV12-5 to TRBJ1-5; D may be TRBD1 (6 bases). Trimming took 5 bases from V and 3 from J, leaving 14 bases between them. The CDR3 runs 15 residues. In germline, CDR1 is LGHNT, CDR2 FRNRAP. As DNA, the CDR3 is TGTGCTAGTGGTCCCGGACAGTCGAACAATCAGCCCCAGCATTTT. Encoded protein: CASGPGQSNNQPQHF.

The rearrangement joins TRBV9 to TRBJ2-1, with D possibly being TRBD2 (5 bases). The CDR3 covers 15 residues. Per germline, CDR1 SGDLS and CDR2 YYNGEE. With 4 bases removed from V and 2 bases from J, the gap between germline ends came to 13 bases. The CDR3 bases are TGTGCCAGCAGCCCTTTCGCGCGGGCCTACAATGAGCAGTTCTTC. Translated, it gives CASSPFARAYNEQFF. Variable domain in full (rest from reference TRBV9 and TRBJ2-1): DSGVTQTPKHLITATGQRVTLRCSPRSGDLSVYWYQQSLDQGLQFLIQYYNGEERAKGNILERFSAQQFPDLHSELNLSSLELGDSALYFCASSPFARAYNEQFFGPGTRLTVL.

The chain employs TRBV5-1 and TRBJ1-1, with a possible D match to TRBD1 (5 bases). This CDR3 contains 15 residues. Germline V gives CDR1 SGHRS, CDR2 YFSETQ. The V end lost 0 bases, the J end lost 0 bases, and 9 bases lay between the germline ends. CDR3 sequence (DNA): TGCGCCAGCAGCTTGGGGGGGAGGGTGAACACTGAAGCTTTCTTT. Translating gives CASSLGGRVNTEAFF.

The chain employs TRBV15 and TRBJ2-3; D possibly corresponds to TRBD2 (6 bases). The CDR3 has 12 residues. Germline CDR1 reads LNHNV; CDR2 reads YYDKDF (reference sequence). Trimming took 5 bases from V and 6 from J, leaving 9 bases between them. CDR3 loop: CATSGGSDTQYF. The CDR3 DNA follows: TGTGCCACCAGCGGGGGGTCGGATACGCAGTATTTT.

The chain links TRBV7-3 to TRBJ2-1; the D gene is possibly TRBD1 (5 bases). CDR3 length equals 13 residues. The ends were cut back, 5 bases at V and 6 bases at J, with 11 bases in the middle. Germline V gene data show CDR1 as SGHTA and CDR2 as FQGTGA. The CDR3 DNA is TGTGCCAGCAGCATGACAGACACCAATGAGCAGTTCTTC. Protein: CASSMTDTNEQFF.

V and J are TRBV5-4 and TRBJ1-1, with D perhaps matching TRBD1 (6 bases). CDR1 is SGHNT, CDR2 YYREEE, per germline (reference sequence). CDR3 length: 16 residues. Trimming left V 3 bases short and J 0 bases short, with 15 bases between. Written as DNA, the CDR3 is TGTGCCAGCAGCTCCACGACAAGGGGGATGAACACTGAAGCTTTCTTT. This translates into CASSSTTRGMNTEAFF.

The genes are TRBV10-3 and TRBJ1-6; 9 nucleotides align to TRBD1. V lost 9 bases, J lost 8 bases, and 5 bases stayed unmatched. Germline V gives CDR1 ENHRY, CDR2 SYGVKD. CDR3 length equals 13 residues. CDR3 amino acids: CAMGTGWDSPLHF. The CDR3 DNA follows: TGTGCCATGGGGACAGGGTGGGATTCACCCCTCCACTTT.

The V gene is TRBV5-4, the J gene TRBJ1-2, with D possibly TRBD1 on 6 matching bases. Germline values: CDR1 SGHNT, CDR2 YYREEE (reference sequence). Trimming removed 2 bases from V and 0 bases from J, with 8 bases in between. CDR3 length equals 14 residues. This CDR3 is CASSLQGANYGYTF. CDR3 DNA sequence: TGTGCCAGCAGCTTACAGGGTGCTAACTATGGCTACACCTTC.

The chain links TRBV6-6 to TRBJ1-1; D perhaps matches TRBD1 (6 bases). The V end was cut by 7 bases, the J end by 5 bases, with 11 bases between. This CDR3 is built from 12 residues. CDR1 MNHNY and CDR2 SVGAGI come from the germline V gene (reference sequence). The CDR3 DNA follows: TGTGCCAGCATGGTAGGGGGAACTGAAGCTTTCTTT. This codes for CASMVGGTEAFF.

The chain uses TRBV7-2 and TRBJ2-1; TRBD2 aligns across 11 bases. The junction had 7 bases not matched to a gene; V was cut back by 4 bases and J by 2 bases. Germline CDR1 is SGHTA and CDR2 is FQGNSA. This CDR3 contains 17 residues. The CDR3 DNA sequence: TGTGCCAGCAGCTCCCGAACTAGCGGGAGCCCCTACAATGAGCAGTTCTTC. Protein product: CASSSRTSGSPYNEQFF. Looking up the rest from reference TRBV7-2 and TRBJ2-1 gives the full variable domain: GAGVSQSPSNKVTEKGKDVELRCDPISGHTALYWYRQSLGQGLEFLIYFQGNSAPDKSGLPSDRFSAERTGGSVSTLTIQRTQQEDSAVYLCASSSRTSGSPYNEQFFGPGTRLTVL.

With respect to this clone: The junction and the germline gene differ at one end; a read error may be behind it. The DNA for the CDR3 is TGTGCCAGCAGCTTAGACATGGGGGGGGCCAACGGCCTGACTTTC. It translates to CASSLDMGGANGLTF. V and J are TRBV7-9 and TRBJ2-6, with a tentative D call TRBD2 (7 bases). Germline CDR1 and CDR2: SEHNR and FQNEAQ (reference sequence). The CDR3 has 15 amino acids.

The rearrangement uses TRBV20-1 and TRBJ2-1; no reliable D call. Germline-derived CDR1 and CDR2 are DFQATT and SNEGSKA (reference sequence). V lost 1 base to trimming and J lost 6 bases, with 4 bases between them. CDR3 size: 11 residues. The CDR3 sequence: CSARAVNEQFF. The CDR3 DNA sequence: TGCAGTGCTAGAGCGGTCAATGAGCAGTTCTTC.

With respect to this clone: The junction departs from the called germline gene at one end, perhaps through a read error. The gene calls are TRBV19 and TRBJ2-6; D is possibly TRBD1 (6 bases). The CDR3 is 15 amino acids. Germline V gives CDR1 LNHDA, CDR2 SQIVND (reference sequence). CDR3 sequence: CASSIGGSGANGLTF. CDR3 coding DNA: TGTGCCAGTAGTATTGGGGGCTCTGGGGCCAACGGCCTGACTTTC. The entire variable domain, with the rest obtained from reference TRBV19 and TRBJ2-6, is as follows: DGGITQSPKYLFRKEGQNVTLSCEQNLNHDAMYWYRQDPGQGLRLIYYSQIVNDFQKGDIAEGYSVSREKKESFPLTVTSAQKNPTAFYLCASSIGGSGANGLTFGAGSRLTVL.